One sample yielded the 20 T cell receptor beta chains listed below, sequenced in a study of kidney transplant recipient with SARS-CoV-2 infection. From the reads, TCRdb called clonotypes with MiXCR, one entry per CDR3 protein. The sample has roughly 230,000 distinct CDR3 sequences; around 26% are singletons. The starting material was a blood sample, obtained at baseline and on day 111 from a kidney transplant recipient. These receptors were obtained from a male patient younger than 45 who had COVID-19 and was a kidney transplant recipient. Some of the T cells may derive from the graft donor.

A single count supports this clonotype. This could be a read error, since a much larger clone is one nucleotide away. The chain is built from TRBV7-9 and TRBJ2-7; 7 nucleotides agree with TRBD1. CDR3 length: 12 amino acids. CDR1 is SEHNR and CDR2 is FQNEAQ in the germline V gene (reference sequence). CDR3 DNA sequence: TGTGCCAACAGCTCAACAGGGGATCCGGAGTACTTC. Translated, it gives CANSSTGDPEYF. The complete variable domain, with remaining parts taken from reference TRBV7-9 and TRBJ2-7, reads DTGVSQNPRHKITKRGQNVTFRCDPISEHNRLYWYRQTLGQGPEFLTYFQNEAQLEKSRLLSDRFSAERPKGSFSTLEIQRTEQGDSAMYLCANSSTGDPEYFGPGTRLTVT.

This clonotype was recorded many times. DNA for the CDR3: TGTGCCAGCAGCCCGGACAGGCTGGGTGAAGCTTTCTTT. It codes for CASSPDRLGEAFF. The chain has TRBV6-2 or TRBV6-3 and TRBJ1-1, with 7 bases that match TRBD1. The CDR3 totals 13 residues. The germline gives CDR1 MNHEY, CDR2 SVGEGT. The trim removed 6 bases at V and 7 bases at J, leaving 8 bases unmatched.

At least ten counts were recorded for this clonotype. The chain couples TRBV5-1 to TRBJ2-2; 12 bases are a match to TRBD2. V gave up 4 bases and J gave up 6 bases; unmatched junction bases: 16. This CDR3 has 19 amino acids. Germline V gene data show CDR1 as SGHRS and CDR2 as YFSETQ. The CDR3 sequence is CASSPLAGGLGVRSGELFF. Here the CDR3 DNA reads TGCGCCAGCAGCCCTCTAGCGGGAGGGTTGGGTGTCCGGTCCGGGGAGCTGTTTTTT.

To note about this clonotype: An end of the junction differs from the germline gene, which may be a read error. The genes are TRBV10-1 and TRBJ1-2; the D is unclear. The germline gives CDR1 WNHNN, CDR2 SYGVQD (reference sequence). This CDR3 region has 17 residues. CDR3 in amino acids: CAGSDNRISRKTYGYTF. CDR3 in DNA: TGCGCCGGCAGTGACAACAGAATATCGCGAAAGACCTATGGCTACACCTTC.

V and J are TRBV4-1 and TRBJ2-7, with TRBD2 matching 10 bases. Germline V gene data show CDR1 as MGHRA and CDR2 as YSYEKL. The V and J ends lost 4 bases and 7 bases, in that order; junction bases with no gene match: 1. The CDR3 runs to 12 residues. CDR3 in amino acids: CASSPAGGEQYF. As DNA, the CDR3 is TGCGCCAGCAGCCCAGCGGGGGGGGAGCAGTACTTC.

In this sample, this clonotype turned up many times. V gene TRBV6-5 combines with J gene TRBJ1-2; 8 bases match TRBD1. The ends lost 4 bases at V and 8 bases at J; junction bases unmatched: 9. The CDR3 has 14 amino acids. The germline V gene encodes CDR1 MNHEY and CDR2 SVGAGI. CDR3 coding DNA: TGTGCCAGCAGTTTCGAGACAGGGGACGGGGGCTACACCTTC. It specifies CASSFETGDGGYTF.

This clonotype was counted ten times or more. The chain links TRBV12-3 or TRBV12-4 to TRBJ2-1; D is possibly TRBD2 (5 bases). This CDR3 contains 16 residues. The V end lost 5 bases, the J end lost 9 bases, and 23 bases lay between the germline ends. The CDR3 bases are TGTGCCAGCAGTCCAAGAGGGTTTAGTTGGGAACCTGAGCAGTTCTTC. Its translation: CASSPRGFSWEPEQFF.

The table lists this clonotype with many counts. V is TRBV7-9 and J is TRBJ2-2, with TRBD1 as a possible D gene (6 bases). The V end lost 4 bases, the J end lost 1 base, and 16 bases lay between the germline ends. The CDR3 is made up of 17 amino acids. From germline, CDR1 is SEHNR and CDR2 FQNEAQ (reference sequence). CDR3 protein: CASSSPRGTLNTGELFF. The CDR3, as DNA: TGTGCCAGCAGCTCCCCAAGGGGGACACTGAACACCGGGGAGCTGTTTTTT. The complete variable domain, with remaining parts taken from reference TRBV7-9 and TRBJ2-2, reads DTGVSQNPRHKITKRGQNVTFRCDPISEHNRLYWYRQTLGQGPEFLTYFQNEAQLEKSRLLSDRFSAERPKGSFSTLEIQRTEQGDSAMYLCASSSPRGTLNTGELFFGEGSRLTVL.

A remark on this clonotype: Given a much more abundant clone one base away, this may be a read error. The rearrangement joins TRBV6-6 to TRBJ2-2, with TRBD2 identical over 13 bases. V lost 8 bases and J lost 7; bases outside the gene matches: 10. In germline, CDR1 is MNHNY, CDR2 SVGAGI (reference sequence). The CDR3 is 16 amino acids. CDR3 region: CASGQGLAGEDGELFF. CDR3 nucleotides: TGTGCCAGCGGACAAGGACTAGCGGGAGAAGACGGGGAGCTGTTTTTT.

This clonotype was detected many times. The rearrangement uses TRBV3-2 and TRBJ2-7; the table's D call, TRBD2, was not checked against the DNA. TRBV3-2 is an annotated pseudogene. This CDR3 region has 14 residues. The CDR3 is CASSQGEGTYEQYF. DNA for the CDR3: TGTGCCAGCAGCCAAGGAGAGGGAACCTACGAGCAGTACTTC.

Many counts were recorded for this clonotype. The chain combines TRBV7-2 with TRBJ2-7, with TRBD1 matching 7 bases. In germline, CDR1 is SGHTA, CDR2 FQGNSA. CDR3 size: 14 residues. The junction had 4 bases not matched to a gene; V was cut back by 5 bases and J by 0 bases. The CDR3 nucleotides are TGTGCCAGCAGCCCGGGACAGATCTCCTACGAGCAGTACTTC. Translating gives CASSPGQISYEQYF.

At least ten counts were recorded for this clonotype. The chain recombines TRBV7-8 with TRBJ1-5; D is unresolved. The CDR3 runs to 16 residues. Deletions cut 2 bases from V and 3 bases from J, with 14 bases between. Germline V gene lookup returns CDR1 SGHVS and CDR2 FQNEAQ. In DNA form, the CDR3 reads TGTGCCAGCAGCTTATTGTCCGGGCAGATCAATCAGCCCCAGCATTTT. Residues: CASSLLSGQINQPQHF.

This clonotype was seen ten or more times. CDR3 sequence (DNA): TGCAGTGCTAGAGATCTAAGCGGGAACACCGGGGAGCTGTTTTTT. Translation gives CSARDLSGNTGELFF. The chain is built from TRBV20-1 and TRBJ2-2; maybe TRBD2 (5 bases). The CDR3 has 15 residues. V gave up 0 bases and J gave up 1 base, with 9 bases separating them. Germline loops: CDR1 DFQATT, CDR2 SNEGSKA (reference sequence).

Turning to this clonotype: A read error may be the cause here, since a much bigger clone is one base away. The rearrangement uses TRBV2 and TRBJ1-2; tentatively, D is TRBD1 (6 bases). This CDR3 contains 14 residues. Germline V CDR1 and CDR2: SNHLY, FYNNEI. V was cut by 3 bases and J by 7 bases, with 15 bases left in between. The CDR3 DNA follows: TGTGCCAGCAGTGAGATCAACAGGGTCAGTGGCTACACCTTC. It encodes CASSEINRVSGYTF.

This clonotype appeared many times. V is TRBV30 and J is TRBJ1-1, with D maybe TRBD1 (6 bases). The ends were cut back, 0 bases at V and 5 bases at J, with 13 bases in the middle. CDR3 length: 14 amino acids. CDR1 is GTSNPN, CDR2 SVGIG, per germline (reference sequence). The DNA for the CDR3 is TGTGCCTGGAGTGTACCCGAGGGGGTGACTGAAGCTTTCTTT. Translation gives CAWSVPEGVTEAFF.

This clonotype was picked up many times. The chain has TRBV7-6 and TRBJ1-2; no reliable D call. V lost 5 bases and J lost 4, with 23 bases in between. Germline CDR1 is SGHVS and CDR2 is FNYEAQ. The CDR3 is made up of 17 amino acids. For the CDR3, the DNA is TGTGCCAGCAGCGTCTATAGTGAATCTCGAAAGACCTATGGCTACACCTTC. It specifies CASSVYSESRKTYGYTF.

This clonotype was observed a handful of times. The CDR3 loop reads CASGRGLGTEAFF. DNA for the CDR3: TGTGCCAGCGGCAGGGGGCTCGGCACTGAAGCTTTCTTT. This chain connects TRBV6-5 to TRBJ1-1; 8 nucleotides align to TRBD1. The CDR3 spans 13 residues. Germline V lookup: CDR1 MNHEY, CDR2 SVGAGI. V was pared by 8 bases and J by 4 bases, with 6 bases of the junction left unmatched.

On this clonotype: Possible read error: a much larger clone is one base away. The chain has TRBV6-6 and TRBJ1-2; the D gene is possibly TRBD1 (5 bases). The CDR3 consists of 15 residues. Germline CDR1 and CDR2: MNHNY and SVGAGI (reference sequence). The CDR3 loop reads CASSYATTEDYGCTF. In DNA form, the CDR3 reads TGTGCCAGCAGTTACGCTACGACAGAGGATTATGGCTGCACCTTC.

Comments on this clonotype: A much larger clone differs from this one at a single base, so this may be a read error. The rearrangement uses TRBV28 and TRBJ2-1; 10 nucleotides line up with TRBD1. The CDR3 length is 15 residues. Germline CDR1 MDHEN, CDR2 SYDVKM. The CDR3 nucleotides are TGTGCCAGCAGTTTGGGACAGGGGCTACCGGGCGAGCAGTGCTTC. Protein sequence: CASSLGQGLPGEQCF.

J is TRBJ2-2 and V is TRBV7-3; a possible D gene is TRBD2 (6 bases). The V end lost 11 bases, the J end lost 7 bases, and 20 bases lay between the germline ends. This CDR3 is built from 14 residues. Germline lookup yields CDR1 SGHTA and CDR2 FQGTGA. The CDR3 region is CAGTHTGVGGELFF. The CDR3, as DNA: TGTGCCGGCACCCATACGGGAGTCGGCGGGGAGCTGTTTTTT.